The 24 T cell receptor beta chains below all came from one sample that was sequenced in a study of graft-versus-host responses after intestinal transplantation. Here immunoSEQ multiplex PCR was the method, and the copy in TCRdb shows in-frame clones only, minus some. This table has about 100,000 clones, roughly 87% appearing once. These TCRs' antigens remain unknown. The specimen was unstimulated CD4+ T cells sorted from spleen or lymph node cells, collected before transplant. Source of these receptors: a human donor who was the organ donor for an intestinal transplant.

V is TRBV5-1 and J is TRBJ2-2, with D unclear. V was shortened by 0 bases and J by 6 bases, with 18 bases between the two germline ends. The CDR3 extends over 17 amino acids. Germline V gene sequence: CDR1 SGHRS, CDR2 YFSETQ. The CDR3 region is CASSLGAGGFSPGELFF. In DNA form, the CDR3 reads TGCGCCAGCAGCTTGGGGGCCGGTGGGTTTTCCCCCGGGGAGCTGTTTTTT.

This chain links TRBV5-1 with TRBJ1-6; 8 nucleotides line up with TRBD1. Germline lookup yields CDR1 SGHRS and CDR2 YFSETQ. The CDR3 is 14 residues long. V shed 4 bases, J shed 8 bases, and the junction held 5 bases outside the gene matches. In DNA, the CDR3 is TGCGCCAGCAGCGTAGGGACAGGTTATTCACCCCTCCACTTT. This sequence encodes CASSVGTGYSPLHF.

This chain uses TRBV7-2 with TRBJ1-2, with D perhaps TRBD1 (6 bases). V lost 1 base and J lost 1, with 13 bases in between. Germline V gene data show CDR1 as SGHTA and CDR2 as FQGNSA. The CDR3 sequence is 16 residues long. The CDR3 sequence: CASSLVGGGVNYGYTF. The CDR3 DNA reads TGTGCCAGCAGCTTAGTGGGGGGGGGCGTTAACTATGGCTACACCTTC.

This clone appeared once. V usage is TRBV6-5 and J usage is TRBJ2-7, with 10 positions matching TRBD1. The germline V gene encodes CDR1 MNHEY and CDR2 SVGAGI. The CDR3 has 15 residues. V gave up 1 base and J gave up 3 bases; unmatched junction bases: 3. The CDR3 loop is CASSYLGQGDYEQYF. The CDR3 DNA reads TGTGCCAGCAGTTACTTAGGACAGGGGGACTACGAGCAGTACTTC.

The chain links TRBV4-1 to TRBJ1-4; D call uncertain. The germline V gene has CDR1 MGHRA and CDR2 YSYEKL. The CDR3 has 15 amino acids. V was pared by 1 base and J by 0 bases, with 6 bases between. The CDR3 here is CASSQVGATNEKLFF. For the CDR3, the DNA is TGCGCCAGCAGCCAAGTAGGTGCAACTAATGAAAAACTGTTTTTT.

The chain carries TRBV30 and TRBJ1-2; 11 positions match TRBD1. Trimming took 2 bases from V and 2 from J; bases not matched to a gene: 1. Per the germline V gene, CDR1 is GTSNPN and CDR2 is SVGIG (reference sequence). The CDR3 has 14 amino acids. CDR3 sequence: CAWSRDRGNYGYTF. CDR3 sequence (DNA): TGTGCCTGGAGTCGGGACAGGGGGAACTATGGCTACACCTTC.

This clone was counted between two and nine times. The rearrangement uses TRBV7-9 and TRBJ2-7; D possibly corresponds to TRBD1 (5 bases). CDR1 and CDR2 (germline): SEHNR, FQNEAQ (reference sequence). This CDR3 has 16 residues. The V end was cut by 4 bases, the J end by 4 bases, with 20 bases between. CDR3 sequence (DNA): TGTGCCAGCAGCTCCACCCCATCCATAGGGGATTACGAGCAGTACTTC. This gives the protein CASSSTPSIGDYEQYF. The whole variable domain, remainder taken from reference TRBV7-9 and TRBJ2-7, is DTGVSQNPRHKITKRGQNVTFRCDPISEHNRLYWYRQTLGQGPEFLTYFQNEAQLEKSRLLSDRFSAERPKGSFSTLEIQRTEQGDSAMYLCASSSTPSIGDYEQYFGPGTRLTVT.

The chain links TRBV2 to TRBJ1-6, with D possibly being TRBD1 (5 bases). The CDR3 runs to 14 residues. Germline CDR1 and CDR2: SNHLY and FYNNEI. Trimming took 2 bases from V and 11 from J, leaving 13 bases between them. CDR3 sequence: CASSESAGSTPLHF. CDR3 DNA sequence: TGTGCCAGCAGTGAAAGCGCAGGGTCGACACCCCTCCACTTT.

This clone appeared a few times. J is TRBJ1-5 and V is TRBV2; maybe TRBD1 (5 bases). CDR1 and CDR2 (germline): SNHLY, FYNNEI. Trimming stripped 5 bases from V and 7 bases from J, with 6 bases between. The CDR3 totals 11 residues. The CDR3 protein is CASSRGQPQHF. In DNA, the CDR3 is TGTGCCAGCAGTCGGGGGCAGCCCCAGCATTTT.

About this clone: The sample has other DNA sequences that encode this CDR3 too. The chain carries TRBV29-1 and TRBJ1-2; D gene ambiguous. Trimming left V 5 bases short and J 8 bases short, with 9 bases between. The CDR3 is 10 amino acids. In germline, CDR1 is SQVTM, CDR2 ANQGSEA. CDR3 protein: CSVTEGGYTF. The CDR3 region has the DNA TGCAGCGTTACAGAGGGAGGCTACACCTTC.

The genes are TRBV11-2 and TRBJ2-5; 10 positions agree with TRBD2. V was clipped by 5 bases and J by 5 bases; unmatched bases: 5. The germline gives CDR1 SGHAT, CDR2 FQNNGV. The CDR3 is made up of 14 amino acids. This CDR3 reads CASSPTTSGETQYF. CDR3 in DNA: TGTGCCAGCAGCCCAACGACTAGCGGGGAGACCCAGTACTTC.

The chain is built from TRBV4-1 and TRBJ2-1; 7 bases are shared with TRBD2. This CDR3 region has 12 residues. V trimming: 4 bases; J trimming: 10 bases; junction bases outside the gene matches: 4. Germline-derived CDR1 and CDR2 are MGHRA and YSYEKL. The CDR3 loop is CASSLPGGEQFF. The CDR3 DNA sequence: TGCGCCAGCAGCCTTCCGGGAGGAGAGCAGTTCTTC.

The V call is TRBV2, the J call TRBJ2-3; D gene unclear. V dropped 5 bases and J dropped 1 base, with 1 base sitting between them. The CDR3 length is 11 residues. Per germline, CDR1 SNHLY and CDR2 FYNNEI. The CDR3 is CASSRTDTQYF. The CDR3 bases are TGTGCCAGCAGTCGCACAGATACGCAGTATTTT. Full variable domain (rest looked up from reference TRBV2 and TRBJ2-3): EPEVTQTPSHQVTQMGQEVILRCVPISNHLYFYWYRQILGQKVEFLVSFYNNEISEKSEIFDDQFSVERPDGSNFTLKIRSTKLEDSAMYFCASSRTDTQYFGPGTRLTVL.

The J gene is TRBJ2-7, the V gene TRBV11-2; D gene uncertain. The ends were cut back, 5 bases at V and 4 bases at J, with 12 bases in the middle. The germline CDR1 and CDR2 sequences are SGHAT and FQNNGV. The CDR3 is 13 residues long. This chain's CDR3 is CASSRPLSYEQYF. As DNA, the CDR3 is TGTGCCAGCAGCCGCCCCCTGAGTTACGAGCAGTACTTC.

CDR3 coding DNA: TGTGCCAGCAGTTACTCCCCCAGGTTAGGCTACACCTTC. It codes for CASSYSPRLGYTF. The chain carries TRBV6-5 and TRBJ1-2; no definite D call. The germline V gene encodes CDR1 MNHEY and CDR2 SVGAGI. Trimming removed 0 bases from V and 8 bases from J, with 10 bases in between. The CDR3 consists of 13 residues.

The CDR3: CAWNRANTEAFF. The CDR3 bases are TGTGCCTGGAATCGGGCGAACACTGAAGCTTTCTTT. This sequence joins TRBV30 and TRBJ1-1; the D is unclear. Between the trimmed V and J ends, which lost 4 bases and 1 base, there was a span of 7 bases. The germline gives CDR1 GTSNPN, CDR2 SVGIG (reference sequence). The CDR3 runs 12 residues.

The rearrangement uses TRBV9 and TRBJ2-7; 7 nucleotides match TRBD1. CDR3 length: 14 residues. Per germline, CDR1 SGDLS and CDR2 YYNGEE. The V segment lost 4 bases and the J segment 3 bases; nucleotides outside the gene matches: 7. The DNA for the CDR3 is TGTGCCAGCAGCTCGCGTTGGGACAGCTACGAGCAGTACTTC. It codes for CASSSRWDSYEQYF.

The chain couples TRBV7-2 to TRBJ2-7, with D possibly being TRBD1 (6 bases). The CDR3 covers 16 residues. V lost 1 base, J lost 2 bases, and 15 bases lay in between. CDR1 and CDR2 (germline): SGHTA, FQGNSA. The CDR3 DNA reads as TGTGCCAGCAGCTTAGGAGGACAGAATCCTACCTACGAGCAGTACTTC. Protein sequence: CASSLGGQNPTYEQYF. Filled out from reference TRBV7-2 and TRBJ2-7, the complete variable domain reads GAGVSQSPSNKVTEKGKDVELRCDPISGHTALYWYRQSLGQGLEFLIYFQGNSAPDKSGLPSDRFSAERTGGSVSTLTIQRTQQEDSAVYLCASSLGGQNPTYEQYFGPGTRLTVT.

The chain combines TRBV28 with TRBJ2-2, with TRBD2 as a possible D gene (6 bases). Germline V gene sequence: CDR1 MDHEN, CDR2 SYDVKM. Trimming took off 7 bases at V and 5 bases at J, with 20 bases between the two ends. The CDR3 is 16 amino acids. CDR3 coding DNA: TGTGCCAGCACCCTGCCCGGGACTGATAAGACCGGGGAGCTGTTTTTT. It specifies CASTLPGTDKTGELFF.

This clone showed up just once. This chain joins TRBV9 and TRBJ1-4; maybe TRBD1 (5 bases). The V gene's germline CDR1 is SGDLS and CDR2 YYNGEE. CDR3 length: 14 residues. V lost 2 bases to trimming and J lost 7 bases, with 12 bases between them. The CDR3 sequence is CASSVQGGGEKLFF. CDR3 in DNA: TGTGCCAGCAGCGTTCAGGGTGGGGGTGAAAAACTGTTTTTT. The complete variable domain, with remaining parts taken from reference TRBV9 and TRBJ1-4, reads DSGVTQTPKHLITATGQRVTLRCSPRSGDLSVYWYQQSLDQGLQFLIQYYNGEERAKGNILERFSAQQFPDLHSELNLSSLELGDSALYFCASSVQGGGEKLFFGSGTQLSVL.

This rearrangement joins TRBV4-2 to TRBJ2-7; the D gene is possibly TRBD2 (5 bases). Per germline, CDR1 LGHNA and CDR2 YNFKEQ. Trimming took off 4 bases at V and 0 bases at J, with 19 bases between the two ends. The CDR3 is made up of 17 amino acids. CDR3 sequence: CASSLRTQGPNSYEQYF. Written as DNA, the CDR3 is TGTGCCAGCAGCCTTAGGACTCAAGGGCCAAACTCCTACGAGCAGTACTTC.

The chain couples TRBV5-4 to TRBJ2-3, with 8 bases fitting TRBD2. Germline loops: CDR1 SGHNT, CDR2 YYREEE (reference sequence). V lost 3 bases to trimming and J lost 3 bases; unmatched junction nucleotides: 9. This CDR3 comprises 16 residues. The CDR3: CASSSKRGSLTDTQYF. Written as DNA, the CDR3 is TGTGCCAGCAGCTCAAAGCGGGGGAGCTTAACAGATACGCAGTATTTT.

The CDR3 nucleotides are TGTGCCAGCAGTTCCGCCGTGTATAGCAATCAGCCCCAGCATTTT. It specifies CASSSAVYSNQPQHF. This sequence joins TRBV28 and TRBJ1-5; D is undetermined. Germline V gene lookup returns CDR1 MDHEN and CDR2 SYDVKM. The CDR3 loop spans 15 amino acids. V gave up 4 bases and J gave up 0 bases, with 10 bases separating them.

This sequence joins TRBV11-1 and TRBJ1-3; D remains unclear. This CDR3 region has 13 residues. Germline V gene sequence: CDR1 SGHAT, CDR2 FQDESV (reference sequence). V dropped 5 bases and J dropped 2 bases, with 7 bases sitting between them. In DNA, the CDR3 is TGTGCCAGCAGCAGTGCGGCTGGAAACACCATATATTTT. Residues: CASSSAAGNTIYF.